This TCR beta chain appears in the sequencing data of a study of blood T cell repertoires in COVID-19. Study-level information: Material from acute and convalescent COVID-19 was sourced from the United States, Italy and Spain. Sample material is recorded as cDNA or gDNA derived from T cells, B-cell-depleted T cells, or PBMCs.

The CDR3 has 17 amino acids. V shed 3 bases and J 0 bases; nucleotides not matched to a gene: 9. Per germline, CDR1 SGHNT and CDR2 YENEEA. Produced via immunoSEQ multiplex PCR; TCRdb's table is partial and in-frame only. The sample has fewer than 500,000 clones, about 90% seen once. This chain joins TRBV11-3 and TRBJ2-7, with 9 bases fitting TRBD2. Sequencing used peripheral blood. The TCR comes from a man younger than 35 with COVID-19, enrolled during active disease. Here the CDR3 reads CASSLGLASSLSYEQYF. CDR3 in DNA: TGTGCCAGCAGCTTGGGACTAGCTTCTAGCCTCTCCTACGAGCAGTACTTC. The entire variable domain, with the rest obtained from reference TRBV11-3 and TRBJ2-7, is as follows: EAGVVQSPRYKIIEKKQPVAFWCNPISGHNTLYWYLQNLGQGPELLIRYENEEAVDDSQLPKDRFSAERLKGVDSTLKIQPAELGDSAVYLCASSLGLASSLSYEQYFGPGTRLTVT.